This entry describes one TCR beta chain. The data belong to a study of blood T cell repertoires in COVID-19. Some clones are missing from TCRdb's copy, which holds only in-frame ones; the method was immunoSEQ multiplex PCR. The table records a few hundred thousand clones, 80% to 90% of them present only once. The specimen was PBMCs or T cells enriched from blood (not recorded which). The sequence was obtained from a woman aged 18-30 years who had recovered from COVID-19.

CDR3 nucleotide sequence: TGCAGCGTTGAACTGGCTAGTCCCGTGTACAATGAGCAGTTCTTC. This gives the protein CSVELASPVYNEQFF. V is TRBV29-1 and J is TRBJ2-1; D unclear. The V end lost 2 bases, the J end lost 4 bases, and 15 bases lay between the germline ends. The CDR3 is made up of 15 amino acids. CDR1 and CDR2 (germline): SQVTM, ANQGSEA.